What follows is one TCR beta chain and its context. Cohort assignment relied on participant-reported clinical history. The sample belongs to a study of blood T cell repertoires in COVID-19. Study-level information: PBMCs, B-cell-depleted T cells, or T cells were the source of the cDNA or gDNA that made up the material.

Repertoires were generated with immunoSEQ multiplex PCR, while TCRdb's copy carries only in-frame clones and drops some. The table shows approximately 260,000 clones, with approximately 84% occurring only once. V gave up 1 base and J gave up 4 bases, with 11 bases separating them. CDR1 SNHLY and CDR2 FYNNEI come from the germline V gene. The CDR3 spans 14 residues. The chain uses TRBV2 and TRBJ2-7; tentative D call: TRBD2 (5 bases). The sequencing input was PBMCs or T cells enriched from blood (not recorded which). This sequence originates from a woman between 50 and 59 years old who had been exposed to COVID-19. In nucleotides, the CDR3 is TGTGCCAGCAGTGAAGATGGCAGAGGGTACGAGCAGTACTTC. Translating gives CASSEDGRGYEQYF.